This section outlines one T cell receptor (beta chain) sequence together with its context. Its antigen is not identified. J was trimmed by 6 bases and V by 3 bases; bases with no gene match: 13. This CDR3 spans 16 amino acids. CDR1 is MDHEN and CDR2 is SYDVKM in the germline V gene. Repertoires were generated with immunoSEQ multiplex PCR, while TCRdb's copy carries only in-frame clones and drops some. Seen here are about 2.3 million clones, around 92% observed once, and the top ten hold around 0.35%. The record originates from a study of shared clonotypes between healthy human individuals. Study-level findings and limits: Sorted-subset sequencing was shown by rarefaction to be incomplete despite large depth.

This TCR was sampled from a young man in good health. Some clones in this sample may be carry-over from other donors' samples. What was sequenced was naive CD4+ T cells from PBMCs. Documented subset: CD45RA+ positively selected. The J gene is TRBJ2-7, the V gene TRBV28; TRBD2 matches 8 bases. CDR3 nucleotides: TGTGCCAGCAGTTTTTTCCTCTCGGGAGGGGGATTCGAGCAGTACTTC. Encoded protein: CASSFFLSGGGFEQYF.